This TCR beta chain was found in a study of shared clonotypes between healthy human individuals. Notes on the study in general: Donor clonotype sharing was expected to depend on sequencing depth.

Participating donors were healthy, HIV-negative adults free of recent acute infections or vaccinations. Per germline, CDR1 SQVTM and CDR2 ANQGSEA. CDR3 length: 14 residues. As concerns this clone: Its antigen is not identified.

Deep level was the assay's run setting. Libraries were prepared by immunoSEQ multiplex PCR; TCRdb keeps only in-frame clonotypes and omits some of them. The table records roughly 1 million clones, roughly 74% of them present only once. Specimen: memory CD4+ T cells from PBMCs. Stated subset: CD45RA-negative fraction. The genes are TRBV29-1 and TRBJ2-5, with 9 bases that match TRBD2. The J call may be in error: the DNA end matches TRBJ2-7 better. The origin of this receptor is a young man in good health. Some clones in this sample may be carry-over from other donors' samples. CDR3 sequence (DNA): TGCAGCGTTTCCCTCGGGACTAGCTTTCGCGAGCAGTACTTC. Residues: CSVSLGTSFREQYF.